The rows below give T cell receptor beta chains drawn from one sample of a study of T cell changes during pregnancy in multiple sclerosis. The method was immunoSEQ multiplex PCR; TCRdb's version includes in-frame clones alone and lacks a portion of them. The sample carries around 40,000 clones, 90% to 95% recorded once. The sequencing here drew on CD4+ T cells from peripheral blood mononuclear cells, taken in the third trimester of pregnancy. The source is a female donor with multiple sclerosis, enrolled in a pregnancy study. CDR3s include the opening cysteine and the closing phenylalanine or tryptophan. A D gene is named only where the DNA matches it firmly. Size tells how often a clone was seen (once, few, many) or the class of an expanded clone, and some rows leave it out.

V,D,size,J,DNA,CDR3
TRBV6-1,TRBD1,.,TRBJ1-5,TGTGCCAGCAGGACCGGGACAGGGGGCAATCAGCCCCAGCATTTT,CASRTGTGGNQPQHF
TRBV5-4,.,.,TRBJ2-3,TGTGCCAGCAGCTTGGTGGGGGGGGCCGGAGCAGATACGCAGTATTTT,CASSLVGGAGADTQYF
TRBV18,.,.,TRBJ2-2,TGTGCCAGCTCACGACGGACAGACGGGGAGCTGTTTTTT,CASSRRTDGELFF
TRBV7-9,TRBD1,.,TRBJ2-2,TGTGCCAGCAGCTTAGCGGGGACAGGGTACACCGGGGAGCTGTTTTTT,CASSLAGTGYTGELFF
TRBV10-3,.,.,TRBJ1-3,TGTGCCATCAGTGAGTCGTTAGGGAGTGCGGATCTTGGAAACACCATATATTTT,CAISESLGSADLGNTIYF
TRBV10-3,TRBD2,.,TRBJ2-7,TGTGCCATCAGGGGGCGGGAGGGATCCTACGAGCAGTACTTC,CAIRGREGSYEQYF
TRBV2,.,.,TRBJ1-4,TGTGCCAGCAGTGATTTTCTGCGGGCGCGGGCTAATGAAAAACTGTTTTTT,CASSDFLRARANEKLFF
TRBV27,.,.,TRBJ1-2,TGTGCCAGCAGTCTAGTGGGGGCGCAATCCAACTATGGCTACACCTTC,CASSLVGAQSNYGYTF
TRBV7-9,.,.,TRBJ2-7,TGTGCCAGCAGCTTAGGGCCAGGAGGCGAGCAGTACTTC,CASSLGPGGEQYF
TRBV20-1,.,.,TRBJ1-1,TGCAGTGCTAGAGTTTTCCAAGAAGCTTTCTTT,CSARVFQEAFF
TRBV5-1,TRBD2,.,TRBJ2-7,TGCGCCAGCAGCTTGGAGCTAGCGGGGAGTTCCTCCTACGAGCAGTACTTC,CASSLELAGSSSYEQYF
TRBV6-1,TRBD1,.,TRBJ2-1,TGTGCCAGCAGTGGACAGGGTCCCTCCTACAATGAGCAGTTCTTC,CASSGQGPSYNEQFF
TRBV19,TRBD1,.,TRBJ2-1,TGTGCCAGTAGTATTCGAGGGACAGGGAAAATGGGGCAGTTCTTC,CASSIRGTGKMGQFF
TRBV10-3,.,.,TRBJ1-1,TGTGCCATCAGGGAGGGAACAGGGCGGATGACTGAAGCTTTCTTT,CAIREGTGRMTEAFF
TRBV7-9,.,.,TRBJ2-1,TGTGCCAGCAAGGACAGAGCCTACAATGAGCAGTTCTTC,CASKDRAYNEQFF
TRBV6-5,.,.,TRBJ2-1,TGTGCCAGCAGTTACGCCGGGACTCAGTACAATGAGCAGTTCTTC,CASSYAGTQYNEQFF
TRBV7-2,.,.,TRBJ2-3,TGTGCCAGCAGCTTAGGTGGCCGTAACCCGCAGTATTTT,CASSLGGRNPQYF
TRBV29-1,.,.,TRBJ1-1,TGCAGCGTTGAAACCGGGGGGAACACTGAAGCTTTCTTT,CSVETGGNTEAFF
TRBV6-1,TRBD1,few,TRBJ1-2,TGTGCCAGCAGCCTTCAACAGGGGAAGAATGGCTACACCTTC,CASSLQQGKNGYTF
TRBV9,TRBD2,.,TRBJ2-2,TGTGCCAGCAGCGCTCCTAGCGGGTCCGGGGAGCTGTTTTTT,CASSAPSGSGELFF
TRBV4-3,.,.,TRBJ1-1,TGCGCCAGCAGCCAAGGAAGGGGGAACACTGAAGCTTTCTTT,CASSQGRGNTEAFF
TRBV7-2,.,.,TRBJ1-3,TGTGCCAGCAGCGCGGCCAACTCTGGAAACACCATATATTTT,CASSAANSGNTIYF
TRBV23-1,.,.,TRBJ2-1,TGCGCCAGCACCTCCCCCTCAGACCCGGGACACGGAACTTTCAATGAGCAGTTCTTC,CASTSPSDPGHGTFNEQFF
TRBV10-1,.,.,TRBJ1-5,TGCGCCAGCAGTGATGGGGCAGTTCCTCAGCCCCAGCATTTT,CASSDGAVPQPQHF
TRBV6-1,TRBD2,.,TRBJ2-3,TGTGCCAGCAGTGATGGAGCGGGGGGGCGGAGAGATACGCAGTATTTT,CASSDGAGGRRDTQYF
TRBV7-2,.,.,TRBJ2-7,TGTGCCAGCAGCCGACAGTCCCACGAGCAGTACTTC,CASSRQSHEQYF
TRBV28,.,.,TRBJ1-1,TGTGCCAGCAGTTTACTGGACAGCACTGAAGCTTTCTTT,CASSLLDSTEAFF
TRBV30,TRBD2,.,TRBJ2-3,TGTGCCTGGGAACACCGACTAGCGGGTACGCAGTATTTT,CAWEHRLAGTQYF
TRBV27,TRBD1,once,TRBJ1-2,TGTGCCAGCAGTTTAGCCGGGACAGGCTATGGCTACACCTTC,CASSLAGTGYGYTF
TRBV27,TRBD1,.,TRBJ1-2,TGTGCCAGCAGCCTGGACAGGGACTATGGCTACACCTTC,CASSLDRDYGYTF
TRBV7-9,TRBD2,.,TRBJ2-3,TGTGCCAGCAGCTTAAGGGGTCGGGGGGGAGCAGATACGCAGTATTTT,CASSLRGRGGADTQYF
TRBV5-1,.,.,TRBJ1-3,TGCGCCAGCAGCTTGGCGGACAGCTCTGGAAACACCATATATTTT,CASSLADSSGNTIYF
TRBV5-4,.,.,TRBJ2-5,TGTGCCAGCAGCCCTATTCCGGACACCCGGCGACAAGAGACCCAGTACTTC,CASSPIPDTRRQETQYF
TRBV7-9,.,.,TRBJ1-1,TGTGCCAGCAGCTTAGGGCAGGGAAGTTATATTGAAGCTTTCTTT,CASSLGQGSYIEAFF
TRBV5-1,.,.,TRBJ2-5,TGCGCCAGCAGCTTGGCCCCAGTCCCGACTGGGGAGACCCAGTACTTC,CASSLAPVPTGETQYF
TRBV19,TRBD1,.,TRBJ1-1,TGTGCCAGTATGGGACAGGGCTACACTGAAGCTTTCTTT,CASMGQGYTEAFF